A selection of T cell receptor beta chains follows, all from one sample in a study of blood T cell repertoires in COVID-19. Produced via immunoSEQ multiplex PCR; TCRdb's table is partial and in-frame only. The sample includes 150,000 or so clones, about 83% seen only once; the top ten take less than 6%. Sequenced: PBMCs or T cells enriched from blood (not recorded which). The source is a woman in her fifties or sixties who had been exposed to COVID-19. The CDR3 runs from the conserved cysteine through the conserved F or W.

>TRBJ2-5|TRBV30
CAWSVQGYETQYF
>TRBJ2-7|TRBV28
CASGDRVYEQYF
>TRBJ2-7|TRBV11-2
CASSPKGHLSSFPYEQYF
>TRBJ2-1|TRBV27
CASSFGVLAGLNSYNEQFF
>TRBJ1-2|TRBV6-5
CASSREGTGRNGYTF
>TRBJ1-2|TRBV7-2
CASSLLTGSNYGYTF
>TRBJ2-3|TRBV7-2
CASISGGGLTDTQYF
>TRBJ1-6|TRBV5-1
CASSLAPGTGEISPLHF
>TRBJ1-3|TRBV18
CASSPLGQGAGNTIYF
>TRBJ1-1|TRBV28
CASSRPGTGSTEAFF
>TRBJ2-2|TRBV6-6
CASSLPGQGAAGELFF
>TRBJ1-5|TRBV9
CASSAREGGQPQHF
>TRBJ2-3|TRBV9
CASSVDGSSTDTQYF
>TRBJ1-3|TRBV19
CASSTRQTSGNTIYF
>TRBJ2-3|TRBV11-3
CASSRGPTDTQYF
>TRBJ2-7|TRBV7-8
CASSSGGASYEQYF
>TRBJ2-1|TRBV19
CASSTIHSGGINRLSYNEQFF
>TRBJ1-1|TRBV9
CASSVARQGAAEAFF
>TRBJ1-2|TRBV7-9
CASSRQGANYGYTF
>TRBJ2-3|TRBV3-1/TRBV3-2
CASSPGVPGDTQYF
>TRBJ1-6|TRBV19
CASRLMTGSRNSPLHF